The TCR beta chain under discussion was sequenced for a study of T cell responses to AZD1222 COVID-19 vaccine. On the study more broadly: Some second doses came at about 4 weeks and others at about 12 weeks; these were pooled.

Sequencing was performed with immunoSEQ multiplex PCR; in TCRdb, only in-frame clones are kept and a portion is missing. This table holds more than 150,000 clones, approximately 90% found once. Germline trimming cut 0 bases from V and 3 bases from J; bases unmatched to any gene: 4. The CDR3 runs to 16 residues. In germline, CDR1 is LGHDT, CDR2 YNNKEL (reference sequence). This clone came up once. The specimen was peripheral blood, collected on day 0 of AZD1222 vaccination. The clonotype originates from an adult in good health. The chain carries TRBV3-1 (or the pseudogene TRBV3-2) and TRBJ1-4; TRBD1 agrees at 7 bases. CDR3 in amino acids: CASSQDPGTANEKLFF. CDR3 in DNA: TGTGCCAGCAGCCAAGATCCGGGGACAGCTAATGAAAAACTGTTTTTT.